Listed below are T cell receptor beta chains from one sample, sequenced in a study of shared clonotypes between healthy human individuals. TCRdb's table, derived via immunoSEQ multiplex PCR, lists solely in-frame clones and lacks some. The data show approximately 2,000,000 clones, approximately 90% seen once. The material sequenced was naive CD4+ T cells from PBMCs. The receptors stem from a man in his late teens or twenties in good health. Some clones in this sample may be carry-over from other donors' samples. The CDR3 runs from the conserved cysteine through the conserved F or W. Fields, in order: clone size, D gene, CDR3 length, J gene, V gene, CDR3 DNA, CDR3 protein. The D gene is left open where the match is weak. Some rows mark clone size as missing; the rest say once, few, many or name a class of expanded clone.

once NA 14 TRBJ2-3 TRBV28 TGTGCCAGCAGTACTTCCCGGGAGTTGAATACGCAGTATTTT CASSTSRELNTQYF
NA NA 12 TRBJ2-3 TRBV25-1 TGTGCCAGCAGTGATTGGGCAGATACGCAGTATTTT CASSDWADTQYF
NA TRBD1 15 TRBJ2-1 TRBV11-2 TGTGCCAGCCGGGACAGGGGGCTCACCTACAATGAGCAGTTCTTC CASRDRGLTYNEQFF
NA NA 13 TRBJ2-1 TRBV27 TGTGCCAGCAGTCCCTTCGGGTACAATGAGCAGTTCTTC CASSPFGYNEQFF
NA NA 13 TRBJ2-1 TRBV6-6 TGTGCCAGCAGTTACTCGACAGCATATGAGCAGTTCTTC CASSYSTAYEQFF
NA TRBD1 15 TRBJ2-1 TRBV11-3 TGTGCCAGCAGCTCGCGAGGGGGCCCCTACAATGAGCAGTTCTTC CASSSRGGPYNEQFF
NA NA 14 TRBJ2-1 TRBV6-5 TGTGCCAGCAGTTACAGGGAGACGTTCGATGAGCAGTTCTTC CASSYRETFDEQFF
NA TRBD1 15 TRBJ2-2 TRBV28 TGTGCCAGCCAAAGGGGACAGGGATACACCGGGGAGCTGTTTTTT CASQRGQGYTGELFF
NA NA 14 TRBJ2-7 TRBV7-2 TGTGCCAGCAGCTTTCTAGGACAGCCCTACGAGCAGTACTTC CASSFLGQPYEQYF
NA NA 14 TRBJ1-1 TRBV5-1 TGCGCCAGCAGCGCGGACAGCATGAACACTGAAGCTTTCTTT CASSADSMNTEAFF
NA NA 14 TRBJ2-1 TRBV5-1 TGCGCCAGCAGCTTGGTGGGGTCTGGAAATGAGCAGTTCTTC CASSLVGSGNEQFF
once TRBD2 15 TRBJ2-2 TRBV5-4 TGTGCCAGCAGCCTTGCGGGAGTTGCTACCGGGGAGCTGTTTTTT CASSLAGVATGELFF
NA TRBD1 13 TRBJ2-1 TRBV10-3 TGTGCCACCTGCCCGGGACAGGGTGGAGAGCAGTTCTTC CATCPGQGGEQFF
NA TRBD2 15 TRBJ2-3 TRBV6-5 TGTGCCAGCATTTCCAGCGGGAGAAGCACAGATACGCAGTATTTT CASISSGRSTDTQYF
NA NA 11 TRBJ2-1 TRBV20-1 TGCAGTAGCCGGAGCTACAATGAGCAGTTCTTC CSSRSYNEQFF
once NA 13 TRBJ1-5 TRBV18 TGTGCCAGCTCACCAGCCGGGAACCAGCCCCAGCATTTT CASSPAGNQPQHF
NA TRBD1 15 TRBJ1-5 TRBV4-2 TGTGCCAGCAGCCAAAAAGGACAGGGCCTACAGGCCCAGCATTTT CASSQKGQGLQAQHF
NA NA 12 TRBJ2-7 TRBV6-5 TGTGCCAGCAGCTCTCCTCCCTACGAGCAGTACTTC CASSSPPYEQYF
NA NA 13 TRBJ2-3 TRBV18 TGTGCCAGCTCATTACTTAGCACAGATACGCAGTATTTT CASSLLSTDTQYF
NA NA 13 TRBJ2-5 TRBV5-1 TGCGCCAGCAGCTTGAATCACCAAGAGACCCAGTACTTC CASSLNHQETQYF
NA TRBD2 15 TRBJ2-1 TRBV7-2 TGTGCCAGCAGCTTAGTAGGCGGGGGTCCCGGGGAGCAGTTCTTC CASSLVGGGPGEQFF
NA TRBD2 16 TRBJ2-1 TRBV18 TGTGCCAGCTCACCACCGGGACTAGCGGGATCCAATGAGCAGTTCTTC CASSPPGLAGSNEQFF
NA TRBD1 15 TRBJ1-4 TRBV28 TGTGCCAGCAGTTTTGTCGGGACAGAAAATGAAAAACTGTTTTTT CASSFVGTENEKLFF
NA NA 12 TRBJ2-1 TRBV7-9 TGTGCCAGCAGCTTACCCTTTGGTGAGCAGTTCTTC CASSLPFGEQFF
once NA 14 TRBJ2-7 TRBV6-1 TGTGCCAGCATACCGGAAGGGTATCGCTACGAGCAGTACTTC CASIPEGYRYEQYF
NA NA 14 TRBJ2-2 TRBV18 TGTGCCAGCTCACCAGGGGGAGGCACCGGGGAGCTGTTTTTT CASSPGGGTGELFF
NA TRBD2 13 TRBJ2-3 TRBV28 TGTGCCACCGGAGCGGGAGGGCCAGATACGCAGTATTTT CATGAGGPDTQYF
NA TRBD1 17 TRBJ1-5 TRBV5-4 TGTGCCAGCAGCCCGGACAGGAGAGATGGGAGCAATCAGCCCCAGCATTTT CASSPDRRDGSNQPQHF
once TRBD1 16 TRBJ1-1 TRBV5-1 TGCGCCAGCAGCCCTGGGGCAGGGGGTAGGAACACTGAAGCTTTCTTT CASSPGAGGRNTEAFF
NA NA 15 TRBJ2-3 TRBV13 TGTGCCAGCAGCTCCACCCAAGTAGCTGTGGATACGCAGTATTTT CASSSTQVAVDTQYF
NA NA 13 TRBJ1-1 TRBV29-1 TGCAGCGCAACCCAATCCCAGGCCACTGAAGCTTTCTTT CSATQSQATEAFF
NA NA 13 TRBJ2-1 TRBV6-5 TGTGCCAGCAGTTGGGGGAGGAAGGGTGAGCAGTTCTTC CASSWGRKGEQFF
once NA 16 TRBJ2-5 TRBV6-1 TGTGCCAGCAGTGCTAGGACATTACAAGGAGGGGAGACCCAGTACTTC CASSARTLQGGETQYF
NA TRBD1 16 TRBJ1-2 TRBV27 TGTGCCAGCAGTCCGGGACAGGGCCGTCAGACCTATGGCTACACCTTC CASSPGQGRQTYGYTF
NA TRBD1 14 TRBJ2-7 TRBV19 TGTGCCAGTAGGTCCACAGGGGGGTCCTACGAGCAGTACTTC CASRSTGGSYEQYF
NA NA 14 TRBJ2-5 TRBV5-1 TGCGCCAGCAGCTTGGCCCCTCAAGAAGAGACCCAGTACTTC CASSLAPQEETQYF
NA TRBD2 14 TRBJ2-5 TRBV5-4 TGTGCCAGCAGCTTGGGGACTAGCCAAGAGACCCAGTACTTC CASSLGTSQETQYF
NA TRBD2 12 TRBJ2-7 TRBV2 TGTGCCAGCAGTGAGACTAGCGGGAGTCGGTACTTC CASSETSGSRYF
NA NA 14 TRBJ2-7 TRBV21-1 TGTGCCAGCAGCCCGATACTTGACACCTACGAGCAGTACTTC CASSPILDTYEQYF
NA TRBD2 14 TRBJ2-7 TRBV4-2 TGTGCCAGCAGCCAGCAGCGGGGGAGCTACGAGCAGTACTTC CASSQQRGSYEQYF
NA NA 11 TRBJ1-1 TRBV28 TGTGCCAGCAGCCCAATCACTGAAGCTTTCTTT CASSPITEAFF
NA TRBD2 15 TRBJ2-1 TRBV7-3 TGTGCCAGCAGCACACTAGCGGGAGGGTACAATGAGCAGTTCTTC CASSTLAGGYNEQFF
NA NA 16 TRBJ1-3 TRBV2 TGTGCCAGCAGTGTCTATGGGACTCTCTCTGGAAACACCATATATTTT CASSVYGTLSGNTIYF
NA NA 15 TRBJ2-7 TRBV9 TGTGCCAGCAGCGTAGGTCCCGGGTGGACCTACGAGCAGTACTTC CASSVGPGWTYEQYF
NA NA 12 TRBJ2-5 TRBV11-2 TGTGCCAGCAGCTTGTTCCCTAACGTGCAGTACTTC CASSLFPNVQYF
NA NA 17 TRBJ2-2 TRBV5-1 TGCGCCAGCAGCCCTCCCCTACAGGGAGGGTATCCCGGGGAGCTGTTTTTT CASSPPLQGGYPGELFF
NA TRBD1 12 TRBJ2-1 TRBV10-3 TGTGCCATCAGTGTAACAGGGGACGAGCAGTTCTTC CAISVTGDEQFF
NA NA 15 TRBJ2-1 TRBV7-2 TGTGCCAGCAGCCGGTCGGCGGGGACCAACAATGAGCAGTTCTTC CASSRSAGTNNEQFF
NA NA 12 TRBJ2-1 TRBV29-1 TGCAGCGGCCGTTTTTGGGTCAATGAGCAGTTCTTC CSGRFWVNEQFF
NA NA 13 TRBJ1-2 TRBV10-3 TGTGCCATCAGCCAAAGGGGGAGGGAGGGACGCGCCTTC CAISQRGREGRAF
NA NA 15 TRBJ2-1 TRBV6-6 TGTGCCAGCAGTTACGCCGAACTGCCAGACAGTGAGCAGTTCTTC CASSYAELPDSEQFF
NA TRBD2 16 TRBJ2-1 TRBV9 TGTGCCAGCAGCCCACTACTAGCGGAAACCTACAATGAGCAGTTCTTC CASSPLLAETYNEQFF
once NA 16 TRBJ1-6 TRBV2 TGTGCCAGCAGTGCCTTCGGCCAGGGAAATAATTCACCCCTCCACTTT CASSAFGQGNNSPLHF
NA NA 15 TRBJ2-2 TRBV5-1 TGCGCCAGCAGCCTGACCGTAGAGGGGACCGGGGAGCTGTTTTTT CASSLTVEGTGELFF